The 18 T cell receptor beta chains in this list originate from one sample, sequenced in a study of blood T cell repertoires in COVID-19. Sequencing was performed with immunoSEQ multiplex PCR; in TCRdb, only in-frame clones are kept and a portion is missing. The table has roughly 81,000 clones, about 85% seen once. Sequenced: peripheral blood. These receptors were taken from a woman in her seventies with acute or convalescent COVID-19.

J is TRBJ1-1 and V is TRBV14, with a tentative D call TRBD1 (5 bases). The CDR3 is made up of 14 amino acids. Germline CDR1 is SGHDN and CDR2 is FVKESK. V was shortened by 1 base and J by 6 bases, with 12 bases between the two germline ends. CDR3 DNA: TGTGCCAGCAGCCAAGGACGGGGGTTGGCTGAAGCTTTCTTT. Its protein is CASSQGRGLAEAFF.

V usage is TRBV18 and J usage is TRBJ2-5, with 13 bases that match TRBD2. Germline V gives CDR1 KGHSH, CDR2 LQKENI. CDR3 length: 17 residues. The trim removed 3 bases at V and 2 bases at J, leaving 6 bases unmatched. The CDR3 bases are TGTGCCAGCTCACCTCTCGGACTAGCGGGGGATCAAGAGACCCAGTACTTC. Its translation is CASSPLGLAGDQETQYF.

J is TRBJ1-5 and V is TRBV3-1 (or the pseudogene TRBV3-2), with 8 bases that match TRBD1. The CDR3 spans 14 residues. Unmatched junction bases numbered 1, after V lost 3 bases and J lost 3 bases. Germline CDR1 reads LGHDT; CDR2 reads YNNKEL (reference sequence). CDR3 DNA sequence: TGTGCCAGCAGCCAGGGACAGGACAATCAGCCCCAGCATTTT. Translation: CASSQGQDNQPQHF.

This chain connects TRBV2 to TRBJ1-1; no definite D call. This CDR3 contains 11 residues. Germline CDR1 is SNHLY and CDR2 is FYNNEI. The V end was cut by 6 bases, the J end by 5 bases, with 7 bases between. The CDR3 region has the DNA TGTGCCAGCAGCAAACTGACTGAAGCTTTCTTT. It translates to CASSKLTEAFF.

The rearrangement uses TRBV3-1 (or the pseudogene TRBV3-2) and TRBJ1-1; a possible D gene is TRBD1 (5 bases). V was cut by 5 bases and J by 1 base, with 17 bases left in between. Germline values: CDR1 LGHDT, CDR2 YNNKEL (reference sequence). This CDR3 is built from 16 residues. The CDR3 bases are TGTGCCAGCAGCTCACCAAACAGGAAAACGAACACTGAAGCTTTCTTT. Encoded protein: CASSSPNRKTNTEAFF.

The V and J genes are TRBV24-1 and TRBJ2-5; 10 bases match TRBD1. This CDR3 contains 15 residues. CDR1 and CDR2 from the germline V gene are KGHDR and SFDVKD. V gave up 3 bases and J gave up 5 bases; unmatched junction bases: 5. The CDR3 reads CATSDKGTGVETQYF. The CDR3 region has the DNA TGTGCCACCAGTGATAAAGGGACAGGGGTGGAGACCCAGTACTTC.

The chain employs TRBV19 and TRBJ1-6; TRBD1 might be the D (5 bases). The CDR3 is made up of 14 amino acids. CDR1 and CDR2 (germline): LNHDA, SQIVND (reference sequence). Trimming shortened V by 3 bases and J by 8 bases, and 11 bases separated the two germline ends. The CDR3 DNA is TGTGCCAGTAGTATGGGGCAGGGTTATTCACCCCTCCACTTT. It translates to CASSMGQGYSPLHF.

This rearrangement joins TRBV5-6 to TRBJ1-1, with D unresolved. The CDR3 contains 13 residues. Germline V CDR1 and CDR2: SGHDT, YYEEEE. V was pared by 2 bases and J by 3 bases, with 8 bases between. CDR3 sequence: CASSFRGYTEAFF. CDR3 nucleotides: TGTGCCAGCAGCTTCCGGGGTTACACTGAAGCTTTCTTT.

The genes are TRBV5-1 and TRBJ1-3; D may be TRBD1 (5 bases). V lost 0 bases and J lost 3, with 10 bases in between. CDR3 length: 15 residues. Germline lookup yields CDR1 SGHRS and CDR2 YFSETQ. Written as DNA, the CDR3 is TGCGCCAGCAGCTTGGGGGGCAGTGGTGGAAACACCATATATTTT. Translation gives CASSLGGSGGNTIYF.

The chain is built from TRBV30 and TRBJ2-7, with D unresolved. Trimming took 1 base from V and 6 from J, leaving 13 bases between them. There are 13 residues in the CDR3. Germline V lookup: CDR1 GTSNPN, CDR2 SVGIG (reference sequence). In nucleotides, the CDR3 is TGTGCCTGGAGTGGGATTGGAGTCTCCGAGCAGTACTTC. Amino acids: CAWSGIGVSEQYF.

In its sample, this clone was seen a few times. The chain has TRBV21-1 and TRBJ2-2; the table calls TRBD2, which could not be checked here. TRBV21-1 is recorded as a pseudogene. This CDR3 comprises 15 residues. Here the CDR3 reads CASACAGLNTGELFF. The CDR3 nucleotides are TGTGCCAGCGCCTGCGCGGGGCTAAACACCGGGGAGCTGTTTTTT.

This sequence joins TRBV19 and TRBJ1-6; 9 positions agree with TRBD1. This CDR3 comprises 14 residues. Unmatched junction bases numbered 3, after V lost 4 bases and J lost 8 bases. The germline V gene encodes CDR1 LNHDA and CDR2 SQIVND (reference sequence). The CDR3 sequence is CASSTGQGYSPLHF. DNA of the CDR3: TGTGCCAGTAGTACGGGACAGGGTTATTCACCCCTCCACTTT.

The chain combines TRBV7-8 with TRBJ1-1; D is unresolved. Germline CDR1 reads SGHVS; CDR2 reads FQNEAQ. The length of the CDR3 is 15 residues. V lost 1 base, J lost 5 bases, and 14 bases lay in between. The CDR3 DNA reads as TGTGCCAGCAGCTTAGGGGCCATGGAAAGGACTGAAGCTTTCTTT. It encodes CASSLGAMERTEAFF.

This chain links TRBV6-1 with TRBJ1-1; D perhaps matches TRBD1 (6 bases). Trimming pared 4 bases from V and 2 bases from J, leaving 11 bases between. The CDR3 extends over 14 amino acids. Looked up from germline, CDR1 is MNHNS and CDR2 is SASEGT. CDR3: CASSGTVLNTEAFF. CDR3 bases: TGTGCCAGCAGTGGGACAGTCCTTAACACTGAAGCTTTCTTT.

The chain recombines TRBV2 with TRBJ2-5; TRBD2 aligns across 9 bases. Germline V lookup: CDR1 SNHLY, CDR2 FYNNEI. V gave up 0 bases and J gave up 5 bases; unmatched junction bases: 13. The CDR3 runs 18 residues. CDR3 sequence reads: CASSEARLAGSQRETQYF. CDR3 bases: TGTGCCAGCAGTGAAGCGCGGCTAGCGGGGTCCCAGCGGGAGACCCAGTACTTC. The full variable domain, its missing parts supplied by reference TRBV2 and TRBJ2-5, is EPEVTQTPSHQVTQMGQEVILRCVPISNHLYFYWYRQILGQKVEFLVSFYNNEISEKSEIFDDQFSVERPDGSNFTLKIRSTKLEDSAMYFCASSEARLAGSQRETQYFGPGTRLLVL.

The chain links TRBV11-3 to TRBJ1-2; D is uncertain. The CDR3 loop spans 13 amino acids. The germline V gene encodes CDR1 SGHNT and CDR2 YENEEA. The V and J ends lost 10 bases and 5 bases respectively, with 17 bases between them. The CDR3 spells CATPGPRRYGYTF. CDR3 sequence (DNA): TGTGCCACCCCCGGCCCCCGGAGGTATGGCTACACCTTC.

V is TRBV28 and J is TRBJ1-1; no definite D call. This CDR3 has 14 residues. Germline values: CDR1 MDHEN, CDR2 SYDVKM. V dropped 10 bases and J dropped 4 bases, with 19 bases sitting between them. Here the CDR3 reads CATRSEGGVTEAFF. The CDR3 bases are TGTGCCACCCGGAGTGAGGGCGGGGTCACTGAAGCTTTCTTT.

This sequence joins TRBV5-1 and TRBJ1-2; 9 bases agree with TRBD1. V lost 2 bases and J lost 5; bases outside the gene matches: 4. Germline V lookup: CDR1 SGHRS, CDR2 YFSETQ. The length of the CDR3 is 14 residues. CDR3: CASSLGDRGYGYTF. The CDR3 region has the DNA TGCGCCAGCAGCTTAGGCGACAGGGGGTATGGCTACACCTTC. Drawing the rest from reference TRBV5-1 and TRBJ1-2, the complete variable domain is KAGVTQTPRYLIKTRGQQVTLSCSPISGHRSVSWYQQTPGQGLQFLFEYFSETQRNKGNFPGRFSGRQFSNSRSEMNVSTLELGDSALYLCASSLGDRGYGYTFGSGTRLTVV.